Following are 24 T cell receptor beta chains from one sample sequenced in a study of post-analysis software for immune sequencing data. Whole-study findings and limits: About 5 TRBV segments (TRBV5-6, TRBV5-1 and TRBV20-1 among them) occurred more frequently in patients than in controls.

These TCRs are of unknown antigen specificity. Unique molecular identifiers featured in each of the TCR beta cDNA libraries. In TCRdb, the PCR reads were re-called with MiXCR into one record per CDR3 protein. The sample comprises 550,000 to 700,000 distinct CDR3 sequences, roughly 46% of which are singletons, and 1.7% rests with the top ten. Material for sequencing was blood. The origin of the receptors is a girl aged 5 to 17 with multiple sclerosis.

The rearrangement joins TRBV5-1 to TRBJ1-2; 7 bases line up with TRBD1. The germline V gene encodes CDR1 SGHRS and CDR2 YFSETQ. The trim removed 4 bases at V and 6 bases at J, leaving 9 bases unmatched. The CDR3 covers 14 residues. The CDR3 coding sequence is TGCGCCAGCAGCACACGACAGGGAGAGAATGGCTACACCTTC. It yields the protein CASSTRQGENGYTF.

This clonotype appeared a few times. This chain connects TRBV9 to TRBJ2-7; D not certain. Trimming removed 0 bases from V and 0 bases from J, with 7 bases in between. This CDR3 contains 14 residues. The germline V gene encodes CDR1 SGDLS and CDR2 YYNGEE. This CDR3 reads CASSVEYTSYEQYF. For the CDR3, the DNA is TGTGCCAGCAGCGTAGAATACACCTCCTACGAGCAGTACTTC.

This clonotype was recorded only once. The chain recombines TRBV12-3 or TRBV12-4 with TRBJ2-1; 14 bases align to TRBD2. The CDR3 contains 14 residues. J lost 9 bases, V lost 5 bases, and 3 bases had no gene match. CDR3 sequence (DNA): TGTGCCAGCAGTGGACTAGCGGGAGGCCGTGAGCAGTTCTTC. It yields the protein CASSGLAGGREQFF.

The rearrangement uses TRBV20-1 and TRBJ1-1; a possible D gene is TRBD1 (5 bases). There are 14 residues in the CDR3. V was shortened by 7 bases and J by 1 base, with 16 bases between the two germline ends. Germline loops: CDR1 DFQATT, CDR2 SNEGSKA (reference sequence). In DNA form, the CDR3 reads TGCAGTGTGTCTCGGGGCACCACGAACACTGAAGCTTTCTTT. Protein: CSVSRGTTNTEAFF.

In DNA form, the CDR3 reads TGCAGTAGACAGGGCTACAATGAGCAGTTCTTC. This encodes CSRQGYNEQFF. The J gene is TRBJ2-1, the V gene TRBV20-1, with 7 nucleotides matching TRBD1. V shed 8 bases and J 3 bases; nucleotides not matched to a gene: 1. CDR3 size: 11 residues. Germline V gene data show CDR1 as DFQATT and CDR2 as SNEGSKA (reference sequence).

This chain joins TRBV12-3 or TRBV12-4 and TRBJ1-5; D uncertain. Trimming left V 3 bases short and J 3 bases short, with 12 bases between. The CDR3 runs 15 residues. The CDR3 is CASSLSGIINQPQHF. The CDR3 nucleotides read TGTGCCAGCAGTTTGTCGGGGATCATCAATCAGCCCCAGCATTTT.

The chain is built from TRBV7-2 and TRBJ2-5; D call uncertain. The germline V gene has CDR1 SGHTA and CDR2 FQGNSA. The CDR3 spans 15 residues. V dropped 0 bases and J dropped 1 base, with 9 bases sitting between them. The CDR3 DNA follows: TGTGCCAGCAGCTTAGCCCCCCCGGGCCAAGAGACCCAGTACTTC. Translation: CASSLAPPGQETQYF.

This chain uses TRBV5-5 with TRBJ2-1; D is unclear. The V and J ends lost 4 bases and 9 bases respectively, with 8 bases between them. Looked up from germline, CDR1 is SGHKS and CDR2 is YYEKEE (reference sequence). The CDR3 contains 11 residues. The CDR3 is CASSPQSEQFF. The CDR3 DNA follows: TGTGCCAGCAGCCCCCAGAGTGAGCAGTTCTTC.

The table lists this clonotype with a few counts. The J gene is TRBJ2-7, the V gene TRBV27; TRBD1 is a possible D gene (6 bases). TRBJ2-4 matches the DNA end more closely, so the J call is doubtful. The CDR3 is 14 residues long. Germline CDR1 and CDR2: MNHEY and SMNVEV (reference sequence). CDR3 amino acids: CASSLTQGYGIQYF. The CDR3 coding sequence is TGTGCCAGCAGTCTCACACAGGGTTACGGCATTCAGTACTTC.

This clonotype was detected only a few times. V is TRBV12-3 or TRBV12-4 and J is TRBJ2-7; 8 bases align to TRBD2. This CDR3 is built from 14 residues. V shed 6 bases, J shed 3 bases, and the junction held 7 bases outside the gene matches. CDR3 DNA sequence: TGTGCCAGCAGCCCGGGACTAGTGAACTACGAGCAGTACTTC. Amino acids: CASSPGLVNYEQYF.

The V call is TRBV27, the J call TRBJ2-3; 9 bases fit TRBD2. This CDR3 region has 16 residues. Germline assignment: CDR1 MNHEY and CDR2 SMNVEV (reference sequence). V lost 5 bases, J lost 0 bases, and 6 bases stayed unmatched. CDR3 loop: CASSRRLAASTDTQYF. The CDR3 nucleotides read TGTGCCAGCAGTCGGCGACTAGCGGCGAGCACAGATACGCAGTATTTT.

The chain combines TRBV7-2 with TRBJ1-4; D unresolved. Germline V CDR1 and CDR2: SGHTA, FQGNSA. The CDR3 length is 16 residues. Trimming took off 1 base at V and 0 bases at J, with 9 bases between the two ends. CDR3: CASSLGAGTTNEKLFF. The CDR3 coding sequence is TGTGCCAGCAGCTTAGGAGCGGGAACAACTAATGAAAAACTGTTTTTT. Full variable domain (rest looked up from reference TRBV7-2 and TRBJ1-4): GAGVSQSPSNKVTEKGKDVELRCDPISGHTALYWYRQSLGQGLEFLIYFQGNSAPDKSGLPSDRFSAERTGGSVSTLTIQRTQQEDSAVYLCASSLGAGTTNEKLFFGSGTQLSVL.

The chain couples TRBV5-5 to TRBJ2-3; D is uncertain. Per the germline V gene, CDR1 is SGHKS and CDR2 is YYEKEE (reference sequence). The CDR3 contains 13 residues. V was clipped by 0 bases and J by 2 bases, with 4 bases between them. The CDR3 region has the DNA TGTGCCAGCAGCTTGGCGACCACAGATACGCAGTATTTT. As protein: CASSLATTDTQYF.

V and J are TRBV12-3 or TRBV12-4 and TRBJ2-7; weak D call: TRBD1 (7 bases). This CDR3 comprises 15 residues. V gave up 2 bases and J gave up 3 bases, with 14 bases separating them. Here the CDR3 reads CASSLRQGGVYEQYF. For the CDR3, the DNA is TGTGCCAGCAGTTTAAGGCAGGGGGGCGTCTACGAGCAGTACTTC.

The chain employs TRBV12-3 or TRBV12-4 and TRBJ2-5, with TRBD2 matching 10 bases. Unmatched junction bases numbered 10, after V lost 7 bases and J lost 2 bases. CDR3 length: 16 amino acids. The CDR3 loop is CASTGLTSGKQETQYF. The CDR3 DNA sequence: TGTGCCAGCACCGGCCTCACTAGCGGGAAGCAAGAGACCCAGTACTTC.

The sample holds a few counts of this clonotype. The chain links TRBV12-3 or TRBV12-4 to TRBJ2-7; 13 bases agree with TRBD2. The CDR3 spans 16 residues. V trimming: 3 bases; J trimming: 6 bases; junction bases outside the gene matches: 8. CDR3 nucleotide sequence: TGTGCCAGCAGTTTTCGGGGACTAGCGGGATTTGTCGAGCAGTACTTC. Translated, it gives CASSFRGLAGFVEQYF.

With respect to this clonotype: This could be a read error, since a much larger clone is one nucleotide away. V usage is TRBV12-3 or TRBV12-4 and J usage is TRBJ2-5, with TRBD2 identical over 12 bases. Trimming cost V 5 bases and J 11 bases; bases outside gene matches: 15. The CDR3 length is 16 residues. In DNA form, the CDR3 reads TGTGCCAGCAGTCCGACTAGCGGGAGTATGAACGATGAGCAGTACTTC. It encodes CASSPTSGSMNDEQYF.

The chain has TRBV20-1 and TRBJ2-5; D unresolved. CDR1 is DFQATT, CDR2 SNEGSKA, per germline (reference sequence). V dropped 1 base and J dropped 3 bases, with 18 bases sitting between them. The CDR3 covers 16 residues. The CDR3 DNA reads TGCAGTGCTAGAGTCCTACGGGCTCGTAGGGAAGAGACCCAGTACTTC. Protein product: CSARVLRARREETQYF.

This sequence joins TRBV6-5 and TRBJ2-4, with D perhaps TRBD1 (5 bases). Trimming left V 10 bases short and J 0 bases short, with 10 bases between. The germline CDR1 and CDR2 sequences are MNHEY and SVGAGI. This CDR3 region has 13 residues. CDR3 coding DNA: TGTGCCATCACCGACAGAGCCAAAAACATTCAGTACTTC. It encodes CAITDRAKNIQYF.

This clonotype has more than one count but fewer than ten. The gene calls are TRBV6-2 or TRBV6-3 and TRBJ2-5; 8 nucleotides agree with TRBD2. The germline gives CDR1 MNHEY, CDR2 SVGEGT. The V segment lost 0 bases and the J segment 2 bases; nucleotides outside the gene matches: 8. The CDR3 has 17 amino acids. The CDR3 protein is CASSYSNDGGVQETQYF. In nucleotides, the CDR3 is TGTGCCAGCAGTTACTCGAACGACGGGGGGGTACAAGAGACCCAGTACTTC.

This chain joins TRBV6-5 and TRBJ1-1; D uncertain. V lost 5 bases, J lost 4 bases, and 14 bases lay in between. From germline, CDR1 is MNHEY and CDR2 SVGAGI. This CDR3 is 14 amino acids long. The CDR3 coding sequence is TGTGCCAGCAGTCCCGGGATCGAGGCCACTGAAGCTTTCTTT. Its translation: CASSPGIEATEAFF.

V is TRBV7-2 and J is TRBJ2-1, with 8 bases that match TRBD2. The V and J ends lost 5 bases and 2 bases, in that order; junction bases with no gene match: 5. The germline V gene has CDR1 SGHTA and CDR2 FQGNSA. The CDR3 runs to 15 residues. The CDR3 DNA sequence: TGTGCCAGCAGCCGCAGCGGGAGAGCCTACAATGAGCAGTTCTTC. Protein: CASSRSGRAYNEQFF.

Only a few counts were recorded for this clonotype. This chain joins TRBV5-1 and TRBJ2-7; 8 nucleotides agree with TRBD2. CDR1 and CDR2 from the germline V gene are SGHRS and YFSETQ. This CDR3 spans 15 amino acids. After removal of 0 bases from V and 3 bases from J, the junction contained 5 bases not matched to a gene. The CDR3 DNA reads TGCGCCAGCAGCTTGGTGTTAGCGGGGCTCTACGAGCAGTACTTC. Translated, it gives CASSLVLAGLYEQYF. Full variable domain (missing parts from reference TRBV5-1 and TRBJ2-7): KAGVTQTPRYLIKTRGQQVTLSCSPISGHRSVSWYQQTPGQGLQFLFEYFSETQRNKGNFPGRFSGRQFSNSRSEMNVSTLELGDSALYLCASSLVLAGLYEQYFGPGTRLTVT.

V is TRBV6-5 and J is TRBJ1-2, with a weak D call TRBD1 (5 bases). Germline V gene sequence: CDR1 MNHEY, CDR2 SVGAGI. CDR3 length: 14 residues. Trimming stripped 4 bases from V and 1 base from J, with 10 bases between. The CDR3 loop reads CASSSDGHNYGYTF. The DNA for the CDR3 is TGTGCCAGCAGTTCGGACGGACATAACTATGGCTACACCTTC.